Listed below are T cell receptor beta chains from one sample, sequenced in a study of radiotherapy plus CTLA-4 blockade in lung cancer. This table comes from immunoSEQ multiplex PCR, and its TCRdb copy is limited to in-frame clones, with some not included. Here the sample spans roughly 110,000 clones, under 90% being singletons. The sequences come from peripheral blood, collected from a patient treated with radiotherapy plus ipilimumab. The receptors derive from a human donor with non-small cell lung cancer that progressed on radiotherapy plus ipilimumab. Some clones in this sample may be carry-over from other donors' samples. The CDR3 runs from the conserved cysteine through the conserved F or W. The D gene is left open where the match is weak. Clone size is shown for a subset of rows, as once, few, many or a class of expanded clone.

CDR3nt: TGTGCCAGCTCATCCGGACAGGGTAGTTCACCCCTCCACTTT; CDR3aa: CASSSGQGSSPLHF; j_gene: TRBJ1-6; abundance: once; v_gene: TRBV18; d_gene: TRBD1
CDR3nt: TGTGCCAGCAGCCCCCCGACAGGGGGCAGGGAATATGGCTACACCTTC; CDR3aa: CASSPPTGGREYGYTF; j_gene: TRBJ1-2; abundance: .; v_gene: TRBV4-2; d_gene: TRBD1
CDR3nt: TGTGCCAGCAGCTTAACCCCTAACTATGGCTACACCTTC; CDR3aa: CASSLTPNYGYTF; j_gene: TRBJ1-2; abundance: once; v_gene: TRBV7-9; d_gene: .
CDR3nt: TGTGCCAGCAGCCAAGACTCCTCGGGACAGGGTTTAGAAAAACTGTTTTTT; CDR3aa: CASSQDSSGQGLEKLFF; j_gene: TRBJ1-4; abundance: .; v_gene: TRBV4-2; d_gene: TRBD1
CDR3nt: TGTGCCAGCAGAACCATCCCGGGGAGCTCTGGAAACACCATATATTTT; CDR3aa: CASRTIPGSSGNTIYF; j_gene: TRBJ1-3; abundance: .; v_gene: TRBV7-9; d_gene: .
CDR3nt: TGTGCCAGCAAAAGTCAGGGGGACACTGAAGCTTTCTTT; CDR3aa: CASKSQGDTEAFF; j_gene: TRBJ1-1; abundance: .; v_gene: TRBV2; d_gene: TRBD1
CDR3nt: TGTGCCAGTAGTATAGTAGCTAGCACAGATACGCAGTATTTT; CDR3aa: CASSIVASTDTQYF; j_gene: TRBJ2-3; abundance: .; v_gene: TRBV19; d_gene: .
CDR3nt: TGTGCCAGCAGTTACCGCGGACAGGGGGCTAGGTACGAGCAGTACTTC; CDR3aa: CASSYRGQGARYEQYF; j_gene: TRBJ2-7; abundance: .; v_gene: TRBV27; d_gene: TRBD1
CDR3nt: TGTGCCAGCAGCCCGACCGGACAGGGAGAGACCCAGTACTTC; CDR3aa: CASSPTGQGETQYF; j_gene: TRBJ2-5; abundance: .; v_gene: TRBV7-3; d_gene: TRBD1
CDR3nt: TGTGCCAGCAGCCTTACCCGTAGACAGGGAGGTTACGAGCAGTACTTC; CDR3aa: CASSLTRRQGGYEQYF; j_gene: TRBJ2-7; abundance: .; v_gene: TRBV7-2; d_gene: .
CDR3nt: TGTGCCAGCAGCCCGGGGGCCCAAAACTATGGCTACACCTTC; CDR3aa: CASSPGAQNYGYTF; j_gene: TRBJ1-2; abundance: .; v_gene: TRBV7-3; d_gene: .
CDR3nt: TGTGCCAGTAGCTTGGACCGGGGACAGACCTACGAGCAGTACTTC; CDR3aa: CASSLDRGQTYEQYF; j_gene: TRBJ2-7; abundance: .; v_gene: TRBV19; d_gene: TRBD1
CDR3nt: TGTGCCAGCAGCGATCAGAGGAGGAACACTGAAGCTTTCTTT; CDR3aa: CASSDQRRNTEAFF; j_gene: TRBJ1-1; abundance: .; v_gene: TRBV13; d_gene: .
CDR3nt: TGTGCCAGCTCACCACCCCCCTCTAGCGGTTCCACAGATACGCAGTATTTT; CDR3aa: CASSPPPSSGSTDTQYF; j_gene: TRBJ2-3; abundance: few; v_gene: TRBV18; d_gene: TRBD2
CDR3nt: TGTGCCAGCAGCTTACCAGGAGACAGGGCCTACGAGCAGTACTTC; CDR3aa: CASSLPGDRAYEQYF; j_gene: TRBJ2-7; abundance: .; v_gene: TRBV7-2; d_gene: TRBD1
CDR3nt: TGTGCCAGCGACACCCAGGGGCTCACAGATACGCAGTATTTT; CDR3aa: CASDTQGLTDTQYF; j_gene: TRBJ2-3; abundance: .; v_gene: TRBV28; d_gene: .
CDR3nt: TGTGCCAGCAGCTCCACAGGGAGGAGAGTGAACACTGAAGCTTTCTTT; CDR3aa: CASSSTGRRVNTEAFF; j_gene: TRBJ1-1; abundance: .; v_gene: TRBV7-8; d_gene: .
CDR3nt: TGTGCCAGTAGTATAGATAGCGGATCCTACAATGAGCAGTTCTTC; CDR3aa: CASSIDSGSYNEQFF; j_gene: TRBJ2-1; abundance: .; v_gene: TRBV19; d_gene: .
CDR3nt: TGTGCCAGCAGTCCGAATAGCAATCAGCCCCAGCATTTT; CDR3aa: CASSPNSNQPQHF; j_gene: TRBJ1-5; abundance: .; v_gene: TRBV7-2; d_gene: .
CDR3nt: TGTGCCAGCAGTGTAGACCCAGGGCCCAATCAGCCCCAGCATTTT; CDR3aa: CASSVDPGPNQPQHF; j_gene: TRBJ1-5; abundance: .; v_gene: TRBV6-5; d_gene: .
CDR3nt: TGCGCCAGCAGCTTGGGAACCGATGCCTCCTACGAGCAGTACTTC; CDR3aa: CASSLGTDASYEQYF; j_gene: TRBJ2-7; abundance: once; v_gene: TRBV5-1; d_gene: .
CDR3nt: TGTGCCAGCAGCCTAATCCGGGACAGCTCCTACGAGCAGTACTTC; CDR3aa: CASSLIRDSSYEQYF; j_gene: TRBJ2-7; abundance: .; v_gene: TRBV7-2; d_gene: TRBD1
CDR3nt: TGTGCCAGCAGCCCTGGGGGTTCGAGCACTGAAGCTTTCTTT; CDR3aa: CASSPGGSSTEAFF; j_gene: TRBJ1-1; abundance: .; v_gene: TRBV7-3; d_gene: .
CDR3nt: TGTGCCAGCAGTTATAGTCTATCCTCTAACTATGGCTACACCTTC; CDR3aa: CASSYSLSSNYGYTF; j_gene: TRBJ1-2; abundance: .; v_gene: TRBV7-2; d_gene: .
CDR3nt: TGTGCCAGCAGCTCTGGACTAGCGGGGGGCTCCTACAATGAGCAGTTCTTC; CDR3aa: CASSSGLAGGSYNEQFF; j_gene: TRBJ2-1; abundance: .; v_gene: TRBV7-9; d_gene: TRBD2
CDR3nt: TGCGCCAGCAGCTTGGGCGACGGGAGATCTAATGAAAAACTGTTTTTT; CDR3aa: CASSLGDGRSNEKLFF; j_gene: TRBJ1-4; abundance: .; v_gene: TRBV5-1; d_gene: .
CDR3nt: TGTGCCAGTAGTTCAGGGTTCGGCACAGATACGCAGTATTTT; CDR3aa: CASSSGFGTDTQYF; j_gene: TRBJ2-3; abundance: .; v_gene: TRBV19; d_gene: .
CDR3nt: TGCGCCAGCAGCATTACCTCGGGGGGCGCGACAGATACGCAGTATTTT; CDR3aa: CASSITSGGATDTQYF; j_gene: TRBJ2-3; abundance: .; v_gene: TRBV5-1; d_gene: .
CDR3nt: TGTGCCAGCAGCTTAGGTCCCAGGGAAGCTTTCTTT; CDR3aa: CASSLGPREAFF; j_gene: TRBJ1-1; abundance: few; v_gene: TRBV7-2; d_gene: .
CDR3nt: TGTGCCAGCAGCCAAGCTCCGACGCCGGCCAGCGGGGGGGCCGGAGATACGCAGTATTTT; CDR3aa: CASSQAPTPASGGAGDTQYF; j_gene: TRBJ2-3; abundance: .; v_gene: TRBV4-2; d_gene: TRBD2
CDR3nt: TGTGCCAGCAGTTTACTAGCGGGGGGGTATTCCGGGGAGCTGTTTTTT; CDR3aa: CASSLLAGGYSGELFF; j_gene: TRBJ2-2; abundance: .; v_gene: TRBV2; d_gene: TRBD2
CDR3nt: TGTGCCAGCAGCTTAGGCTCCATCGGGCTAACCATTCAGTACTTC; CDR3aa: CASSLGSIGLTIQYF; j_gene: TRBJ2-4; abundance: .; v_gene: TRBV11-2; d_gene: .
CDR3nt: TGTGCCAGCAGCTCCTCCTCGACGAGTAGCACAGATACGCAGTATTTT; CDR3aa: CASSSSSTSSTDTQYF; j_gene: TRBJ2-3; abundance: .; v_gene: TRBV5-4; d_gene: .
CDR3nt: TGCGCCAGCAGCCCATCCACGAGCTCCTACAATGAGCAGTTCTTC; CDR3aa: CASSPSTSSYNEQFF; j_gene: TRBJ2-1; abundance: .; v_gene: TRBV5-1; d_gene: .
CDR3nt: TGTGCCAGCAGTTACTCAGGGACAGCAAGCTCCTACGAGCAGTACTTC; CDR3aa: CASSYSGTASSYEQYF; j_gene: TRBJ2-7; abundance: .; v_gene: TRBV6-5; d_gene: TRBD1
CDR3nt: TGTGCCAGCAGTGCGTCCCCCGGGACAGGGAAAGCTGAAGCTTTCTTT; CDR3aa: CASSASPGTGKAEAFF; j_gene: TRBJ1-1; abundance: .; v_gene: TRBV27; d_gene: TRBD1
CDR3nt: TGCGCCAGCAGCTTGGTCGGAGCGGGGGTCCATTTTGATACGCAGTATTTT; CDR3aa: CASSLVGAGVHFDTQYF; j_gene: TRBJ2-3; abundance: .; v_gene: TRBV5-1; d_gene: TRBD2
CDR3nt: TGTGCCAGCAGTTACAAGACAGCAGATACGCAGTATTTT; CDR3aa: CASSYKTADTQYF; j_gene: TRBJ2-3; abundance: .; v_gene: TRBV7-2; d_gene: .
CDR3nt: TGTGCCAGCAGCCCATCCCGCAATCAGCCCCAGCATTTT; CDR3aa: CASSPSRNQPQHF; j_gene: TRBJ1-5; abundance: few; v_gene: TRBV7-8; d_gene: .
CDR3nt: TGTGCCAGTAGTGCTACTCGTCCGGGACAGGGGTACCAAGAGACCCAGTACTTC; CDR3aa: CASSATRPGQGYQETQYF; j_gene: TRBJ2-5; abundance: .; v_gene: TRBV19; d_gene: TRBD1
CDR3nt: TGTGCCATCAGTGAGTCGAAAGCGGGGGCGTGGGACAATGAGCAGTTCTTC; CDR3aa: CAISESKAGAWDNEQFF; j_gene: TRBJ2-1; abundance: .; v_gene: TRBV10-3; d_gene: TRBD2
CDR3nt: TGTGCCATCAGTACCCGACAGGGGGCGTCGGACACTGAAGCTTTCTTT; CDR3aa: CAISTRQGASDTEAFF; j_gene: TRBJ1-1; abundance: .; v_gene: TRBV10-3; d_gene: TRBD1
CDR3nt: TGTGCCACAGAACAGGGGAGCTCTGGAAACACCATATATTTT; CDR3aa: CATEQGSSGNTIYF; j_gene: TRBJ1-3; abundance: once; v_gene: TRBV28; d_gene: TRBD1
CDR3nt: TGTGCCACCAGCAGAGATCGTCTTACAGGGGAGGATTTT; CDR3aa: CATSRDRLTGEDF; j_gene: TRBJ1-3; abundance: few; v_gene: TRBV15; d_gene: TRBD1
CDR3nt: TGTGCCAGCAGCGTAGACCAGACTAGCACAGATACGCAGTATTTT; CDR3aa: CASSVDQTSTDTQYF; j_gene: TRBJ2-3; abundance: .; v_gene: TRBV9; d_gene: .
CDR3nt: TGTGCCAGCAGATACGGCCCTAATGAAAAACTGTTTTTT; CDR3aa: CASRYGPNEKLFF; j_gene: TRBJ1-4; abundance: .; v_gene: TRBV2; d_gene: .
CDR3nt: TGTGCCAGCAGTCCCGGGACCTGGGGATGGGCTTTCTTT; CDR3aa: CASSPGTWGWAFF; j_gene: TRBJ1-1; abundance: .; v_gene: TRBV5-6; d_gene: .
CDR3nt: TGCGCCAGCAGCACACGAACGTTTGGCGGGGGTAACTCCTACGAGCAGTACTTC; CDR3aa: CASSTRTFGGGNSYEQYF; j_gene: TRBJ2-7; abundance: .; v_gene: TRBV4-3; d_gene: TRBD2
CDR3nt: TGCGCCAGCAGCCAAGATTTCGGGGGGATCTCTGGAAACACCATATATTTT; CDR3aa: CASSQDFGGISGNTIYF; j_gene: TRBJ1-3; abundance: once; v_gene: TRBV4-3; d_gene: .
CDR3nt: TGTGCCAGCAGCCCGACAGGGACCTATGGCTACACCTTC; CDR3aa: CASSPTGTYGYTF; j_gene: TRBJ1-2; abundance: .; v_gene: TRBV7-2; d_gene: TRBD1
CDR3nt: TGTGCCAGCAGCCTAGGGTGGGATAGTGGCGGGCAGCCCCAGCATTTT; CDR3aa: CASSLGWDSGGQPQHF; j_gene: TRBJ1-5; abundance: once; v_gene: TRBV4-2; d_gene: .
CDR3nt: TGTGCCAGTAGTCCTTGGACAGGGCATAGCAATCAGCCCCAGCATTTT; CDR3aa: CASSPWTGHSNQPQHF; j_gene: TRBJ1-5; abundance: .; v_gene: TRBV19; d_gene: TRBD1
CDR3nt: TGTGCCAGCAGTTCTAGGGTGCCCTATAATTCACCCCTCCACTTT; CDR3aa: CASSSRVPYNSPLHF; j_gene: TRBJ1-6; abundance: .; v_gene: TRBV28; d_gene: .